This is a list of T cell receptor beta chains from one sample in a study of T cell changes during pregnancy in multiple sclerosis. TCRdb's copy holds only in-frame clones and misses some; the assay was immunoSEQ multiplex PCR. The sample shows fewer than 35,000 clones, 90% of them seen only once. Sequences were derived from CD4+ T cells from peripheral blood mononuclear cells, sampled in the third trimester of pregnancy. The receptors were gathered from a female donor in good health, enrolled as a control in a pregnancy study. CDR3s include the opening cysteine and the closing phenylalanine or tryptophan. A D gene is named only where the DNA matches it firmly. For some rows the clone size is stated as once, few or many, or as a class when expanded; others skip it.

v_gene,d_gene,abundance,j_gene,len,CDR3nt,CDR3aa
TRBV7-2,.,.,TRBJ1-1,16,TGTGCCAGCAGCCCCTATAGGGGGTCCATGAACACTGAAGCTTTCTTT,CASSPYRGSMNTEAFF
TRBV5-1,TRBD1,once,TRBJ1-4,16,TGCGCCAGCAGGCCCCAACCGGGACAGGTCAATGAAAAACTGTTTTTT,CASRPQPGQVNEKLFF
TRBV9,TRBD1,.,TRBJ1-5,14,TGTGCCAGCAGCGTAGCTCAGGGGGGCGCGCCCCAGCATTTT,CASSVAQGGAPQHF
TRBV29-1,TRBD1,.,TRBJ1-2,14,TGCAGCGTTGAAAATGCAGGGGGCTTTCGTGGCTACACCTTC,CSVENAGGFRGYTF
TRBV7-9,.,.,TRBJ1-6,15,TGTGCCAGCAGCAGCGGGGCAGAGACTAATTCACCCCTCCACTTT,CASSSGAETNSPLHF
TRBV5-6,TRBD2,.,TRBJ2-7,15,TGTGCCAGCAGCCCGGGGACTAGCCGCACCTACGAGCAGTACTTC,CASSPGTSRTYEQYF
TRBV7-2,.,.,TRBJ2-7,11,TGTGCCAGCAGCTTTAAATACGAGCAGTACTTC,CASSFKYEQYF
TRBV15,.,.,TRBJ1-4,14,TGTGCCACCAGCAGAGACGGAACTAATGAAAAACTGTTTTTT,CATSRDGTNEKLFF
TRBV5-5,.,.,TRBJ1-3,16,TGTGCCAGCAGCTCACTGGGTGGGGCATTTGGAAACACCATATATTTT,CASSSLGGAFGNTIYF
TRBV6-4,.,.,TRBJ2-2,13,TGTGCCAGCAGCGAGTTTCTCACCGGGGAGCTGTTTTTT,CASSEFLTGELFF
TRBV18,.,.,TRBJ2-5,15,TGTGCCAGCTCACCACCGGCAGGGAACCAAGAGACCCAGTACTTC,CASSPPAGNQETQYF
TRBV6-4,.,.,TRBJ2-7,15,TGTGCCAGCAGTGACGGGAGGGGGGGGTCCTACGAGCAGTACTTC,CASSDGRGGSYEQYF
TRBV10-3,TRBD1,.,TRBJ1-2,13,TGTGCCATCAGCGAGGGGGCCAGCTATGGCTACACCTTC,CAISEGASYGYTF
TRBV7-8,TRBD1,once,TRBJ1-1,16,TGTGCCAGCAGTCTTCTAACAGGGGCACGGAACACTGAAGCTTTCTTT,CASSLLTGARNTEAFF
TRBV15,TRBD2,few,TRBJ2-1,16,TGTGCCACCAGCTCCTCGGGACTAGCGGGAGTTATGGGGCAGTTCTTC,CATSSSGLAGVMGQFF
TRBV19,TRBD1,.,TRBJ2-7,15,TGTGCCAGCAGCCTTAGGACAGGGGCATCCTACGAGCAGTACTTC,CASSLRTGASYEQYF
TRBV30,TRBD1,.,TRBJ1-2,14,TGTGCCTGGAACCGCCCGACAGGGGAGTATGGCTACACCTTC,CAWNRPTGEYGYTF
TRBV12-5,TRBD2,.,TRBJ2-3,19,TGTGCTAGTGGTCCCGGACAGGGGACTAGCGGGATAGGAACAGATACGCAGTATTTT,CASGPGQGTSGIGTDTQYF
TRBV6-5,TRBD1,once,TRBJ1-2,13,TGTGCCAGCAGTCAACCAGGGGGCCATGGCTACACCTTC,CASSQPGGHGYTF
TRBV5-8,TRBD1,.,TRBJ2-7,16,TGTGCCAGCAGCCTAGGGACAGCCCAAGGAGGATACGAGCAGTACTTC,CASSLGTAQGGYEQYF
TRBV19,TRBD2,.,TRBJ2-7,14,TGTGCCAGTAGCGCACTAGCGGGGCCCTACGAGCAGTACTTC,CASSALAGPYEQYF
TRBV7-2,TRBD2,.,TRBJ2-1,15,TGTGCCAGCAGCCTACTAGCGGGAATAAATAATGAGCAGTTCTTC,CASSLLAGINNEQFF
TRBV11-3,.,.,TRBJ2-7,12,TGTGCCAGCAGCGTCCCGTCCTACGAGCAGTACTTC,CASSVPSYEQYF
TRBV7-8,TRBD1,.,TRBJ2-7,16,TGTGCCAGCAGCTTAATTGGGACAGGGACTTCCTACGAGCAGTACTTC,CASSLIGTGTSYEQYF
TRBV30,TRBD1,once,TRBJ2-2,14,TGTGCCTGTAGAGGACAGGGGAGGACCGGGGAGCTGTTTTTT,CACRGQGRTGELFF
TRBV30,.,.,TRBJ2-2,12,TGTGCCTTGGGACAGAACACCGGGGAGCTGTTTTTT,CALGQNTGELFF
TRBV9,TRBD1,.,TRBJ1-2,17,TGTGCCAGCAGGCCTTGGGGGGACAGGGTAGGGGAATATGGCTACACCTTC,CASRPWGDRVGEYGYTF
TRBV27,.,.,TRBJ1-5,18,TGTGCCAGCAGTTCGAGCCAGGTTGGACGGGATAGCAATCAGCCCCAGCATTTT,CASSSSQVGRDSNQPQHF
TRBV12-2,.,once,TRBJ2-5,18,TGTGCAAGTCGCTTAGTATGTGGTGTGCGGGAGGGTCCAGAGACCCAGTACTTC,CASRLVCGVREGPETQYF
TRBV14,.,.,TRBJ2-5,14,TGTGCCAGCAGCCAAGGACAGAAGGGAGAGACCCAGTACTTC,CASSQGQKGETQYF
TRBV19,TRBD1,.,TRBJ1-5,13,TGTGCCAGTAATGACAGGGTTAATCAGCCCCAGCATTTT,CASNDRVNQPQHF
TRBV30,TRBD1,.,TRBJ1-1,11,TGTGCCTGGAGTGTACAGGGGGCGGCTTTCTTT,CAWSVQGAAFF
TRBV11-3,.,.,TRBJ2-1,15,TGTGCCAGCAGCTTAGTGGGGCCGCCGTACAATGAGCAGTTCTTC,CASSLVGPPYNEQFF
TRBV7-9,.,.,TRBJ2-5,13,TGTGCCAGCAGCTCTCCCCAGCAAGAGACCCAGTACTTC,CASSSPQQETQYF
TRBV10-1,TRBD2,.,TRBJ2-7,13,TGCGCCAGCAGCCCCGGGGGGATTGGGGAGCAGTACTTC,CASSPGGIGEQYF
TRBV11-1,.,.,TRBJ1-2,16,TGTGCCAGCAGCCCGGGTGAAGGGGGAACTAACTATGGCTACACCTTC,CASSPGEGGTNYGYTF
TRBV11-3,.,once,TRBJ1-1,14,TGTGCCAGCAGCCCACTGACAGCCATCTCGGTAGCTTTCTTT,CASSPLTAISVAFF
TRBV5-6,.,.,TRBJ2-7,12,TGTGCCAGCAGTTTCCAGGGCTACGAGCAGTACTTC,CASSFQGYEQYF
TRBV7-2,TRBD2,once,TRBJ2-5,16,TGTGCCAGCAGCGTCCTAGCGGGAGGGATGACGGTGACCCAGTACTTC,CASSVLAGGMTVTQYF
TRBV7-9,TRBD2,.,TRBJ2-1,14,TGTGCCAGCAGCCTAGCGGGGGGTCTCAATGAGCAGTTCTTC,CASSLAGGLNEQFF
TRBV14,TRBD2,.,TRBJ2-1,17,TGTGCCAGCAGCCAAGTTCAGAGGACTAGCGGGGGGCAGGAGCAGTTCTTC,CASSQVQRTSGGQEQFF
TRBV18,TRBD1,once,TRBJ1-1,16,TGTGCCAGCTCACCTAATAGACAGGGAATTAACACTGAAGCTTTCTTT,CASSPNRQGINTEAFF
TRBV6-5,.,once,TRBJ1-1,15,TGTGCCAGCAGTTACCACCCGTTTCGGGGCACTGAAGCTTTCTTT,CASSYHPFRGTEAFF
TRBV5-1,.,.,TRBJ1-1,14,TGCGCCAGCACTAGAGGGGACCCGGGGGCTGAAGCTTTCTTT,CASTRGDPGAEAFF
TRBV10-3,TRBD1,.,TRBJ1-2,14,TGTGCCATCAGAGAACAGGGGCCGGGATATGGCTACACCTTC,CAIREQGPGYGYTF
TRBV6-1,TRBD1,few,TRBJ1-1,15,TGTGCCAGCAGTGTAGGACAGGGAATGAACACTGAAGCTTTCTTT,CASSVGQGMNTEAFF
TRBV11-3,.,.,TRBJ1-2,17,TGTGCCAGCAGCTACAAAAGCGGAGGGGCAGGAAACTATGGCTACACCTTC,CASSYKSGGAGNYGYTF
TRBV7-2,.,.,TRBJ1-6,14,TGTGCCAGCAGCTTAGGGGGGCGGAATTCACCCCTCCACTTT,CASSLGGRNSPLHF